The entry that follows covers one T cell receptor beta chain sequence. Sequence at one end of the junction differs from germline and may be a read error. The data were taken from a study of prognosis after radiotherapy for stage I lung cancer. Study information: Radiotherapy took the form of SBRT (3 to 5 fractions) with a biologically effective dose of at least 100 Gy.

With two-round multiplex PCR, TCR beta CDR3 sequences were amplified from genomic DNA. TRBV and TRBJ genes each had their own specific primers in first-round PCR. Amplification in the second PCR round was performed with universal primers. TCRdb re-called the multiplex PCR reads through MiXCR, storing one row per CDR3 protein. The sample includes approximately 31,000 distinct CDR3 sequences, around half seen only once; the top ten take approximately 15%. The CDR3 extends over 15 amino acids. CDR1 and CDR2 (germline): SGHAT, FQNNGV. The receptor's source is a donor over 45 with non-small cell lung cancer. The J gene is TRBJ1-4, the V gene TRBV11-2; D ambiguous. The sequenced sample was PBMCs, obtained before or after stereotactic body radiation therapy (not recorded which). This chain's CDR3 is CASILDERISEKLFF. Written as DNA, the CDR3 is TGTGCCAGCATCTTAGATGAACGGATTAGTGAAAAACTGTTTTTT.